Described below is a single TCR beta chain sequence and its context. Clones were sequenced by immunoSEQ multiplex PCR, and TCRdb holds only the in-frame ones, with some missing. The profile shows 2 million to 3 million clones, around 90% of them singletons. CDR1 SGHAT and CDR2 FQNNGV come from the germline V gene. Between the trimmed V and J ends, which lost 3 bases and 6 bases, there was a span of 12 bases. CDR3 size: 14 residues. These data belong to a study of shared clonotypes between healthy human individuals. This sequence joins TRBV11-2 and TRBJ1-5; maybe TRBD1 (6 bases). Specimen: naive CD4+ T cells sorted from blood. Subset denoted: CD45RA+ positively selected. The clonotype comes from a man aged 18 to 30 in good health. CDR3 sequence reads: CASSFQGTGQPQHF. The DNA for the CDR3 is TGTGCCAGCAGCTTTCAGGGGACGGGTCAGCCCCAGCATTTT.